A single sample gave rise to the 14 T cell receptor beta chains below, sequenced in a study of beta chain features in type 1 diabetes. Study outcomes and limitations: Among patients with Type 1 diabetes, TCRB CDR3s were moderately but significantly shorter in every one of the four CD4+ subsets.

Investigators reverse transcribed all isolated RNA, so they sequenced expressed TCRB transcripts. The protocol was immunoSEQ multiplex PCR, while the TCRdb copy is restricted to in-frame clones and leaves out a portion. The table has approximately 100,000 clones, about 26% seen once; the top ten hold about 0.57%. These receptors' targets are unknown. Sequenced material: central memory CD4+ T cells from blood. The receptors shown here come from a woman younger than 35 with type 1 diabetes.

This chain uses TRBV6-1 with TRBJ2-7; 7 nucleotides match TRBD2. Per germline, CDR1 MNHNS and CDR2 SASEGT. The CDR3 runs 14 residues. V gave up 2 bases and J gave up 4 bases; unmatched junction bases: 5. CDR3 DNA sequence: TGTGCCAGCAGTGAACCCGGACTAGTATACGAGCAGTACGTC. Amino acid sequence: CASSEPGLVYEQYV.

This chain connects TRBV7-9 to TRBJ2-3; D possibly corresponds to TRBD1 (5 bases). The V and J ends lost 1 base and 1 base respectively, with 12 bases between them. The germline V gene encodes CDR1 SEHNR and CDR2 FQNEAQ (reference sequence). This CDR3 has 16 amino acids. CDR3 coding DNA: TGTGCCAGCAGCTTAGGTGTTGCCAGGGGCACAGATACGCAGTATTTT. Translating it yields CASSLGVARGTDTQYF. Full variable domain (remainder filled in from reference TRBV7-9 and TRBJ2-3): DTGVSQNPRHKITKRGQNVTFRCDPISEHNRLYWYRQTLGQGPEFLTYFQNEAQLEKSRLLSDRFSAERPKGSFSTLEIQRTEQGDSAMYLCASSLGVARGTDTQYFGPGTRLTVL.

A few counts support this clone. The CDR3 loop is CASSPPPGRQEQFF. In DNA form, the CDR3 reads TGTGCCAGCTCACCCCCTCCTGGTAGACAGGAGCAGTTCTTC. This sequence joins TRBV18 and TRBJ2-1; D possibly corresponds to TRBD1 (5 bases). The ends were cut back, 3 bases at V and 10 bases at J, with 16 bases in the middle. The CDR3 contains 14 residues. In germline, CDR1 is KGHSH, CDR2 LQKENI. Using reference TRBV18 and TRBJ2-1 for the parts outside the CDR3, the full variable domain is NAGVMQNPRHLVRRRGQEARLRCSPMKGHSHVYWYRQLPEEGLKFMVYLQKENIIDESGMPKERFSAEFPKEGPSILRIQQVVRGDSAAYFCASSPPPGRQEQFFGPGTRLTVL.

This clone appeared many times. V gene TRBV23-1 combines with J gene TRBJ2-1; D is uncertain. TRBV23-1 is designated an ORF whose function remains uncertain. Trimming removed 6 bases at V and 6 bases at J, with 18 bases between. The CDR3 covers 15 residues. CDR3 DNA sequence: TGCGCCAGCAGACGAGACCGGAGCACCCCCAATGAGCAGTTCTTC. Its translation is CASRRDRSTPNEQFF.

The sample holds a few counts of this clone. CDR3 bases: TGTGCCAGCAGCGTCGGTGGCAGGGGCTACACAGATACGCAGTATTTT. It yields the protein CASSVGGRGYTDTQYF. V is TRBV9 and J is TRBJ2-3; D might be TRBD1 (6 bases). Trimming left V 2 bases short and J 2 bases short, with 15 bases between. The CDR3 has 16 residues. Germline V gene lookup returns CDR1 SGDLS and CDR2 YYNGEE.

This chain's CDR3 is CASSDSGRYGGAEQYV. The CDR3 nucleotides read TGTGCCAGCAGTGACTCGGGTAGGTACGGAGGAGCCGAGCAGTACGTC. The chain links TRBV6-4 to TRBJ2-7, with D perhaps matching TRBD2 (5 bases). The CDR3 sequence is 16 residues long. V lost 0 bases and J lost 6, with 18 bases in between. Germline V gene sequence: CDR1 MRHNA, CDR2 SNTAGT.

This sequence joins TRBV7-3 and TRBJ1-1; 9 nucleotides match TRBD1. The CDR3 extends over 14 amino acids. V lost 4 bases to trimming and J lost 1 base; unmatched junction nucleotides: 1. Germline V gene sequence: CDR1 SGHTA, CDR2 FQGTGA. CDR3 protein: CASSSQGANTEAFF. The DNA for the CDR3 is TGTGCCAGCAGCTCACAGGGGGCGAACACTGAAGCTTTCTTT.

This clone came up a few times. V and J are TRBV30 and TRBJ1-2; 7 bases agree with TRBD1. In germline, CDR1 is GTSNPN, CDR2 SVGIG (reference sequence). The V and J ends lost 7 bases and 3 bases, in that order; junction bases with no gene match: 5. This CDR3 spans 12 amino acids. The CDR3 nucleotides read TGTGCCTCTACCAGGGGGGACTATGGCTACACCTTC. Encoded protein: CASTRGDYGYTF. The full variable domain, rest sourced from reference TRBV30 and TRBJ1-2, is SQTIHQWPATLVQPVGSPLSLECTVEGTSNPNLYWYRQAAGRGLQLLFYSVGIGQISSEVPQNLSASRPQDRQFILSSKKLLLSDSGFYLCASTRGDYGYTFGSGTRLTVV.

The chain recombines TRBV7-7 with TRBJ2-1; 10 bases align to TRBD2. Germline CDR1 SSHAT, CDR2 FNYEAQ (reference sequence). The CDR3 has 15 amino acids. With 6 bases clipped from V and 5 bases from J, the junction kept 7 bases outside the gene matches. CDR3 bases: TGTGCCAGCAGTCCCGGGACTAGCGCGCACAATGAGCAGTTCTTC. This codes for CASSPGTSAHNEQFF.

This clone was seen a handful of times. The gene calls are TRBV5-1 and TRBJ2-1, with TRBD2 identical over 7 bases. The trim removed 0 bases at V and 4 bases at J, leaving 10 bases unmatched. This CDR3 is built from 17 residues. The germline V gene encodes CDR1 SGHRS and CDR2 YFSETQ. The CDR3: CASSLAGGLETYNEQFF. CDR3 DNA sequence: TGCGCCAGCAGCTTGGCCGGCGGACTAGAAACTTACAATGAGCAGTTCTTC.

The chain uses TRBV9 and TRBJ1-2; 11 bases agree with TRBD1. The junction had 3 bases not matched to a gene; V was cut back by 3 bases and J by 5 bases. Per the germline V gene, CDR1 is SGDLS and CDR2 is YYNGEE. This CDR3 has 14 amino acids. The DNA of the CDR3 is TGTGCCAGCAGCGCAGGGGACAGGGGGTATGGCTACACCTTC. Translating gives CASSAGDRGYGYTF.

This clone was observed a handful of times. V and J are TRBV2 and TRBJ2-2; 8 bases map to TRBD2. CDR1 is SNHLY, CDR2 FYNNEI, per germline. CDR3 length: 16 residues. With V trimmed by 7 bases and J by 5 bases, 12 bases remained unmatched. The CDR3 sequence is CASTSSGSRVTGELFF. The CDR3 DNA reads TGTGCCAGCACTTCGAGCGGGAGTCGGGTGACCGGGGAGCTGTTTTTT.

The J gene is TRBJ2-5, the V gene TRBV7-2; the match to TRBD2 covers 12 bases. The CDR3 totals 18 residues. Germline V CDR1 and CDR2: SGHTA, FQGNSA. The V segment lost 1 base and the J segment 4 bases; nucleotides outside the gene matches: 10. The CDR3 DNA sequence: TGTGCCAGCAGCTTAGGGACCCTAGCGGGAGGGCCCCGAGAGACCCAGTACTTC. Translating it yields CASSLGTLAGGPRETQYF.

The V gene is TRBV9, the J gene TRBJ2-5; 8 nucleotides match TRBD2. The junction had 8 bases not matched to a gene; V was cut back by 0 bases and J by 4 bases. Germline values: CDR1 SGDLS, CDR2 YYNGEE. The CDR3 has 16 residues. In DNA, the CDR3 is TGTGCCAGCAGCGTAGCGGGCGGGGCGGGGGGAGAGACCCAGTACTTC. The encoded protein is CASSVAGGAGGETQYF. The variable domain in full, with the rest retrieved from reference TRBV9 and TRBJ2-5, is DSGVTQTPKHLITATGQRVTLRCSPRSGDLSVYWYQQSLDQGLQFLIQYYNGEERAKGNILERFSAQQFPDLHSELNLSSLELGDSALYFCASSVAGGAGGETQYFGPGTRLLVL.